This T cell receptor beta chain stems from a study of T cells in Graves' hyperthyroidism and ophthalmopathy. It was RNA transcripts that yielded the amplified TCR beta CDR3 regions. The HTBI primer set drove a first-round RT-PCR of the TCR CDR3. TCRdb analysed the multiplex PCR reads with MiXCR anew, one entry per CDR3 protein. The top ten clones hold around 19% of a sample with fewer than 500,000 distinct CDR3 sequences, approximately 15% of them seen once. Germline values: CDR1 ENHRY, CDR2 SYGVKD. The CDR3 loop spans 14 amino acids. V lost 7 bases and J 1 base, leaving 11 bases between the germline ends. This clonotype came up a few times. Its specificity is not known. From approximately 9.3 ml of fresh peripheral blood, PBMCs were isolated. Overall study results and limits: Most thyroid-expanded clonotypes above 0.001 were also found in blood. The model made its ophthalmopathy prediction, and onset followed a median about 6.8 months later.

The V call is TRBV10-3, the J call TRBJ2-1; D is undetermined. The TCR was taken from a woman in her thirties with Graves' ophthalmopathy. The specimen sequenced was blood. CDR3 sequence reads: CAIMKTDSYNEQFF. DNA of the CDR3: TGTGCCATCATGAAGACGGATTCCTACAATGAGCAGTTCTTC.